The 5 T cell receptor beta chains given below trace back to one sample, sequenced in a study of CD8+CD57+ T cells in acquired aplastic anemia. CDR3 and TCR beta VDJ profiling relied on a genomic DNA template. TCRdb reprocessed the reads via MiXCR and lists one record per CDR3 protein. Found here are about 150,000 distinct CDR3 sequences, 52% of them singletons; the top ten hold approximately 12%. Sequencing involved patients with CD8+CD57+ cell expansion previously shown by flow cytometry. Material for sequencing was sorted CD4+, CD8+, or CD8+CD57+ T cells (not recorded which) from PBMCs. These receptors originate from a human donor with aplastic anemia.

CDR3 in DNA: TGTGCCAGCAGCCTAGCGGGGGGCGGGGAGCTGTTTTTT. Translated, it gives CASSLAGGGELFF. The rearrangement uses TRBV6-2 or TRBV6-3 and TRBJ2-2, with 11 bases aligning to TRBD2. Germline trimming cut 6 bases from V and 7 bases from J; bases unmatched to any gene: 1. The V gene's germline CDR1 is MNHEY and CDR2 SVGEGT. The CDR3 runs 13 residues.

V is TRBV5-1 and J is TRBJ2-5; 7 bases fit TRBD1. Germline assignment: CDR1 SGHRS and CDR2 YFSETQ. V was clipped by 2 bases and J by 0 bases; unmatched bases: 4. The CDR3 extends over 15 amino acids. The CDR3 DNA is TGCGCCAGCAGCTTTTCGGGACAGTACCAAGAGACCCAGTACTTC. It codes for CASSFSGQYQETQYF.

This clonotype was detected only a few times. The gene calls are TRBV29-1 and TRBJ2-5; a possible D gene is TRBD1 (6 bases). The CDR3 covers 13 residues. V was trimmed by 4 bases and J by 5 bases, leaving 14 bases between them. CDR1 SQVTM and CDR2 ANQGSEA come from the germline V gene. As DNA, the CDR3 is TGCAGCGTTGGGGGGCAGGGGCACGAGACCCAGTACTTC. It is translated as CSVGGQGHETQYF.

This clonotype was seen a handful of times. The genes are TRBV10-3 and TRBJ1-2; D call uncertain. The germline V and J ends were trimmed by 4 bases and 7 bases, with 10 bases remaining between them. The CDR3 consists of 12 residues. Germline values: CDR1 ENHRY, CDR2 SYGVKD. The CDR3 bases are TGTGCCATCAGTGCCTCAGGATTTGGCTACACCTTC. It yields the protein CAISASGFGYTF.

Comment on this clonotype: This may stem from a read error, because a much larger clone lies one nucleotide away. The CDR3 nucleotides are TGTGCCAGCAGCTACCGGGAGTCGAGCACTGAAGCTTCCTTT. This gives the protein CASSYRESSTEASF. The chain couples TRBV9 to TRBJ1-1; D gene unclear. CDR3 length equals 14 residues. Germline CDR1 is SGDLS and CDR2 is YYNGEE.